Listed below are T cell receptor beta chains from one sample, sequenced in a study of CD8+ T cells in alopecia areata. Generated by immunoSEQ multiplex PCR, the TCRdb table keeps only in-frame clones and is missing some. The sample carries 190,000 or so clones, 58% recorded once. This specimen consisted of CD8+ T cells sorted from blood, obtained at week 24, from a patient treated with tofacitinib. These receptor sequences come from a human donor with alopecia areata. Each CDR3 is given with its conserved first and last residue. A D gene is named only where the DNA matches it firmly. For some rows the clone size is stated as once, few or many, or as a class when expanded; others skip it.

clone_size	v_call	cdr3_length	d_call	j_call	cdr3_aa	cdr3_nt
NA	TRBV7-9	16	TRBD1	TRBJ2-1	CASSTRTGTGDGEQFF	TGTGCCAGCAGCACCCGGACCGGGACAGGGGATGGTGAGCAGTTCTTC
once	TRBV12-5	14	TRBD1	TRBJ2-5	CASGLGDRGETQYF	TGTGCTAGTGGTTTGGGGGACAGAGGGGAGACCCAGTACTTC
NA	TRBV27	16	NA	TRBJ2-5	CASSPLPRVIQETQYF	TGTGCCAGCAGTCCCTTACCCCGGGTTATCCAAGAGACCCAGTACTTC
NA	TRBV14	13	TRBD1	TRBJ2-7	CASSFRQGGEQYF	TGTGCCAGCAGTTTCCGACAGGGTGGCGAGCAGTACTTC
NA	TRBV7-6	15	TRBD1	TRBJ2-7	CASSLGGTGVTGQYF	TGTGCCAGCAGCTTAGGAGGGACAGGGGTGACCGGGCAGTACTTC
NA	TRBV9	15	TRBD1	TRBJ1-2	CASSPPQGQGNGYTF	TGTGCCAGCAGCCCCCCCCAGGGACAGGGGAATGGCTACACCTTC
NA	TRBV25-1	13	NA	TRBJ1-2	CASLRGSAVGYTF	TGTGCCAGCCTGCGGGGTTCCGCCGTTGGCTACACCTTC
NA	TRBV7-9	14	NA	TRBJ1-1	CASRIVRVGTEAFF	TGTGCCAGCAGAATAGTAAGGGTTGGGACTGAAGCTTTCTTT
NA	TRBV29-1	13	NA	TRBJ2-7	CSFIGGPSYEQYF	TGCAGCTTTATAGGGGGGCCCTCCTACGAGCAGTACTTC
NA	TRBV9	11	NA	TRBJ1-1	CASSVRGEAFF	TGTGCCAGCAGCGTAAGGGGTGAAGCTTTCTTT
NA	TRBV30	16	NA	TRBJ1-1	CAWSVSPSGPNTEAFF	TGTGCCTGGAGTGTATCCCCCTCAGGGCCGAACACTGAAGCTTTCTTT
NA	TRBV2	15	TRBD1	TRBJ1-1	CASSDGQGTRTEAFF	TGTGCCAGCAGTGACGGACAGGGAACGCGCACTGAAGCTTTCTTT
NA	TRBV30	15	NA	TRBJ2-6	CAWSYGGSGANVLTF	TGTGCCTGGAGCTACGGCGGCTCTGGGGCCAACGTCCTGACTTTC
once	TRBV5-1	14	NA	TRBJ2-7	CASSLSIRSYEQYF	TGCGCCAGCAGCTTATCCATCCGCTCCTACGAGCAGTACTTC
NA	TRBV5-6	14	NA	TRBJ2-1	CASSFRTPYNEQFF	TGTGCCAGCAGCTTCCGGACCCCTTACAATGAGCAGTTCTTC